The clone carrying this T cell receptor (beta chain) was observed a handful of times. In the original analysis: Researchers report that nucleated cell counts were estimated from reference gene primer amplification. Here immunoSEQ multiplex PCR was the method, and the copy in TCRdb shows in-frame clones only, minus some. V, J and clone size were drawn from that table, and D and trimming were deduced from the DNA. The table lists roughly 78,000 clones, roughly 86% of them singletons. These data originate in a study of blood T cell repertoires in COVID-19. V dropped 3 bases and J dropped 0 bases, with 9 bases sitting between them. The CDR3 has 15 residues. The V gene's germline CDR1 is GTSNPN and CDR2 SVGIG (reference sequence).

Sequencing used peripheral blood. The TCR sequence derives from a man aged 45-60 years with acute or convalescent COVID-19. V is TRBV30 and J is TRBJ1-6; no definite D call. CDR3 protein: CAWSALSSYNSPLHF. CDR3 coding DNA: TGTGCCTGGAGCGCCCTGAGCTCCTATAATTCACCCCTCCACTTT.